The 15 T cell receptor beta chains in this list originate from one sample, sequenced in a study of early stage breast cancer tumors. Assay used: immunoSEQ multiplex PCR; TCRdb lists only in-frame clones, some missing. Here the sample spans about 51,000 clones, around 80% being singletons. The sequencing sample was made of blood. These receptors were collected from a person aged 35 to 50 with breast cancer.

The V and J genes are TRBV12-2 and TRBJ2-1; the D call TRBD2 from the table was never checked on the DNA. TRBV12-2 is given as a pseudogene. The CDR3 is made up of 13 amino acids. CDR3 loop: CASRLHGWNEQFF. CDR3 nucleotides: TGTGCAAGTCGCCTTCACGGGTGGAATGAGCAGTTCTTC.

The rearrangement uses TRBV6-5 and TRBJ2-5; perhaps TRBD1 as D (6 bases). The DNA end is a closer match to TRBJ2-7, so the J assignment may be wrong. CDR1 is MNHEY and CDR2 is SVGAGI in the germline V gene. The CDR3 loop spans 15 amino acids. Written as DNA, the CDR3 is TGTGCCAGCAGTTACCGGGACCGGGACATCGCCGAGCAGTACTTC. This encodes CASSYRDRDIAEQYF.

The gene calls are TRBV2 and TRBJ2-1; D may be TRBD2 (5 bases). The CDR3 has 14 amino acids. Looked up from germline, CDR1 is SNHLY and CDR2 is FYNNEI. The V and J ends lost 3 bases and 8 bases respectively, with 14 bases between them. The CDR3 reads CASSEGKLVDEQFF. The CDR3 DNA reads TGTGCCAGCAGTGAGGGGAAACTAGTAGATGAGCAGTTCTTC. The whole variable domain, remainder taken from reference TRBV2 and TRBJ2-1, is EPEVTQTPSHQVTQMGQEVILRCVPISNHLYFYWYRQILGQKVEFLVSFYNNEISEKSEIFDDQFSVERPDGSNFTLKIRSTKLEDSAMYFCASSEGKLVDEQFFGPGTRLTVL.

This clone was recorded a few times. This rearrangement joins TRBV5-5 to TRBJ2-3, with 8 bases fitting TRBD2. CDR1 and CDR2 (germline): SGHKS, YYEKEE (reference sequence). There are 19 residues in the CDR3. After removal of 3 bases from V and 0 bases from J, the junction contained 15 bases not matched to a gene. The DNA for the CDR3 is TGTGCCAGCAGCTCAGCGGGAGTGGATTTGCGATACAGCACAGATACGCAGTATTTT. Translated: CASSSAGVDLRYSTDTQYF.

The chain links TRBV4-2 to TRBJ2-3; D unresolved. With 4 bases removed from V and 7 bases from J, the gap between germline ends came to 18 bases. From germline, CDR1 is LGHNA and CDR2 YNFKEQ. CDR3 length: 15 residues. CDR3 coding DNA: TGTGCCAGCAGCCTCCGACCGGAAGGTACAAATACGCAGTATTTT. Translating gives CASSLRPEGTNTQYF.

The rearrangement joins TRBV15 to TRBJ2-7; 11 bases match TRBD1. The CDR3 loop spans 17 amino acids. V shed 3 bases, J shed 7 bases, and the junction held 14 bases outside the gene matches. Germline CDR1 LNHNV, CDR2 YYDKDF (reference sequence). In DNA form, the CDR3 reads TGTGCCACCAGCAGTCAATCCGGGACAGGGGGACGGGGGGAGCAGTACTTC. Translation: CATSSQSGTGGRGEQYF.

The V gene is TRBV10-1, the J gene TRBJ1-2; D is unclear. The V gene lost 6 bases and the J gene lost 9 bases, with 20 bases spanning the gap. The CDR3 has 14 amino acids. Per the germline V gene, CDR1 is WNHNN and CDR2 is SYGVQD (reference sequence). CDR3 bases: TGCGCCAGCAGCCCAGGATATGAGGGAGCGAGCTACACCTTC. As protein: CASSPGYEGASYTF.

The chain carries TRBV6-6 and TRBJ2-7, with D perhaps TRBD2 (5 bases). Germline-derived CDR1 and CDR2 are MNHNY and SVGAGI (reference sequence). The CDR3 is 14 residues long. Trimming stripped 4 bases from V and 6 bases from J, with 16 bases between. The CDR3 DNA is TGTGCCAGCAGTTCCCGCGGGTCCGTTAGCGAGCAGTACTTC. Translated: CASSSRGSVSEQYF.

The chain combines TRBV2 with TRBJ2-5; D is unclear. CDR1 is SNHLY, CDR2 FYNNEI, per germline. V was trimmed by 2 bases and J by 0 bases, leaving 13 bases between them. The CDR3 consists of 16 residues. CDR3 nucleotide sequence: TGTGCCAGCAGTGAATGGCGGACCCTCTACCAAGAGACCCAGTACTTC. Protein sequence: CASSEWRTLYQETQYF.

The V and J genes are TRBV5-1 and TRBJ1-2; tentative D call: TRBD1 (5 bases). This CDR3 has 18 residues. Germline CDR1 and CDR2: SGHRS and YFSETQ. Trimming pared 5 bases from V and 0 bases from J, leaving 23 bases between. The CDR3 region is CASSPAPGGTSPNYGYTF. The CDR3 coding sequence is TGCGCCAGCAGTCCGGCCCCCGGAGGGACCTCTCCTAACTATGGCTACACCTTC.

This clone occurred once. This sequence joins TRBV5-4 and TRBJ2-5; the match to TRBD2 covers 8 bases. The CDR3 has 14 residues. Germline V CDR1 and CDR2: SGHNT, YYREEE (reference sequence). V shed 4 bases, J shed 1 base, and the junction held 3 bases outside the gene matches. CDR3 in DNA: TGTGCCAGCAGCCTAACTAGCGGCCAAGAGACCCAGTACTTC. Translated: CASSLTSGQETQYF.

V gene TRBV5-1 combines with J gene TRBJ1-3; 8 bases match TRBD1. With V trimmed by 4 bases and J by 4 bases, 7 bases remained unmatched. Per germline, CDR1 SGHRS and CDR2 YFSETQ. CDR3 length: 15 residues. The CDR3 bases are TGCGCCAGCAGCCAGGGACAGGCCGGAGGAAACACCATATATTTT. The encoded protein is CASSQGQAGGNTIYF.

The chain is built from TRBV5-1 and TRBJ1-1; 8 positions agree with TRBD1. V shed 4 bases and J 9 bases; nucleotides not matched to a gene: 14. Germline lookup yields CDR1 SGHRS and CDR2 YFSETQ. This CDR3 contains 15 residues. CDR3 in amino acids: CASSDAGGETIKAFF. In DNA, the CDR3 is TGCGCCAGCAGCGACGCAGGGGGCGAGACAATTAAAGCTTTCTTT.

The gene calls are TRBV7-2 and TRBJ1-5, with D hard to call. This CDR3 has 16 residues. The germline gives CDR1 SGHTA, CDR2 FQGNSA. V lost 0 bases and J 3 bases, leaving 12 bases between the germline ends. CDR3 coding DNA: TGTGCCAGCAGCTTAGCCACAGCATGGTTCAATCAGCCCCAGCATTTT. Protein product: CASSLATAWFNQPQHF.

The chain combines TRBV5-1 with TRBJ1-1, with 7 bases matching TRBD1. This CDR3 has 18 amino acids. V lost 2 bases and J lost 0; bases outside the gene matches: 13. CDR1 is SGHRS, CDR2 YFSETQ, per germline. CDR3 sequence: CASSFPPWGQLLNTEAFF. DNA of the CDR3: TGCGCCAGCAGCTTTCCCCCCTGGGGACAGCTTTTGAACACTGAAGCTTTCTTT.